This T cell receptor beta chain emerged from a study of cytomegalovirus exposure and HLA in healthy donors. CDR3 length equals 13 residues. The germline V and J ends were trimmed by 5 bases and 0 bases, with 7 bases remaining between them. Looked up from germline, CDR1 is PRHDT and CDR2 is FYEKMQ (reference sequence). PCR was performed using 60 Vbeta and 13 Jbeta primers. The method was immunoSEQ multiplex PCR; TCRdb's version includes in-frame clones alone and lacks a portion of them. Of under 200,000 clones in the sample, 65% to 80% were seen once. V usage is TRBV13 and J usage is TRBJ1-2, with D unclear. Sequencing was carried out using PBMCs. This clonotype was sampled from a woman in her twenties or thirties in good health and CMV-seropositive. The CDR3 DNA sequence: TGTGCCAGCAGCCTCCTCTCTAACTATGGCTACACCTTC. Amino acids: CASSLLSNYGYTF.